The 31 T cell receptor beta chains reported below all come from one sample, sequenced in a study of follicular helper T cells after annual influenza vaccination. Profiling relied on immunoSEQ multiplex PCR, and the TCRdb table lists in-frame clones only, not all of them. The table lists thousands of clones, roughly 85% of them singletons. Noted time point: 2015-2016 season, pre-vaccination. The sequencing used CXCR5- memory CD4+ T cells sorted from blood, collected on the day of influenza vaccination. The receptors originated from an adult who received the influenza vaccine.

This chain connects TRBV6-5 to TRBJ2-2; the match to TRBD2 covers 8 bases. After removal of 0 bases from V and 6 bases from J, the junction contained 6 bases not matched to a gene. CDR3 size: 16 residues. Per the germline V gene, CDR1 is MNHEY and CDR2 is SVGAGI. CDR3 sequence (DNA): TGTGCCAGCAGTTACTCCCCCGGGAGGGCCTCCGGGGAGCTGTTTTTT. It is translated as CASSYSPGRASGELFF.

V and J are TRBV7-2 and TRBJ1-1, with 7 nucleotides matching TRBD1. After removal of 3 bases from V and 0 bases from J, the junction contained 4 bases not matched to a gene. Germline values: CDR1 SGHTA, CDR2 FQGNSA. The CDR3 spans 15 residues. As DNA, the CDR3 is TGTGCCAGCAGCTTTACGACAGGGTTGAACACTGAAGCTTTCTTT. The encoded protein is CASSFTTGLNTEAFF.

The chain is built from TRBV19 and TRBJ1-5; D possibly corresponds to TRBD1 (5 bases). CDR3 size: 14 residues. Trimming removed 7 bases at V and 3 bases at J, with 13 bases between. Germline V CDR1 and CDR2: LNHDA, SQIVND (reference sequence). DNA for the CDR3: TGTGCCAGTAACCCCGGCAGGGACAATCAGCCCCAGCATTTT. Residues: CASNPGRDNQPQHF.

The CDR3: CASSPQGNGNTIYF. The CDR3 nucleotides read TGTGCCAGCAGCCCACAGGGGAACGGAAACACCATATATTTT. This chain joins TRBV2 and TRBJ1-3, with 7 bases matching TRBD1. The CDR3 spans 14 residues. CDR1 is SNHLY, CDR2 FYNNEI, per germline. The V gene end was trimmed by 6 bases and the J gene end by 4 bases; junction bases not matched to a gene: 6.

This rearrangement joins TRBV5-1 to TRBJ1-4; D call uncertain. CDR1 and CDR2 from the germline V gene are SGHRS and YFSETQ. There are 13 residues in the CDR3. V was cut by 2 bases and J by 8 bases, with 10 bases left in between. CDR3 region: CASSFGPREKLFF. In DNA, the CDR3 is TGCGCCAGCAGCTTCGGGCCTAGAGAAAAACTGTTTTTT. Drawing the rest from reference TRBV5-1 and TRBJ1-4, the complete variable domain is KAGVTQTPRYLIKTRGQQVTLSCSPISGHRSVSWYQQTPGQGLQFLFEYFSETQRNKGNFPGRFSGRQFSNSRSEMNVSTLELGDSALYLCASSFGPREKLFFGSGTQLSVL.

J is TRBJ1-5 and V is TRBV5-1; a weak D match, TRBD1 (6 bases). V lost 4 bases and J lost 6, with 20 bases in between. CDR1 and CDR2 (germline): SGHRS, YFSETQ. This CDR3 has 16 residues. CDR3 loop: CASSPSPRGDSQPQHF. DNA of the CDR3: TGCGCCAGCAGCCCCTCCCCCAGGGGCGATTCTCAGCCCCAGCATTTT.

The chain carries TRBV30 and TRBJ2-1, with D perhaps given as TRBD1 or TRBD2 (6 bases each). V was cut by 5 bases and J by 5 bases, with 19 bases left in between. Germline CDR1 and CDR2: GTSNPN and SVGIG (reference sequence). This CDR3 is built from 15 residues. The CDR3 DNA follows: TGTGCCTGGTCCCACACAGGGAGGATCCACAATGAGCAGTTCTTC. Translation: CAWSHTGRIHNEQFF. Full variable domain (missing parts from reference TRBV30 and TRBJ2-1): SQTIHQWPATLVQPVGSPLSLECTVEGTSNPNLYWYRQAAGRGLQLLFYSVGIGQISSEVPQNLSASRPQDRQFILSSKKLLLSDSGFYLCAWSHTGRIHNEQFFGPGTRLTVL.

CDR3 bases: TGTGCCAGCAGCTTTATTAGACAGGGACCAGATACGCAGTATTTT. Translating gives CASSFIRQGPDTQYF. V and J are TRBV7-9 and TRBJ2-3, with TRBD1 matching over 7 bases. The germline V gene encodes CDR1 SEHNR and CDR2 FQNEAQ (reference sequence). With 3 bases clipped from V and 4 bases from J, the junction kept 7 bases outside the gene matches. The CDR3 is 15 amino acids.

This clone occurred a few times. The chain couples TRBV2 to TRBJ1-2, with TRBD1 matching 12 bases. With V trimmed by 9 bases and J by 7 bases, 9 bases remained unmatched. CDR1 is SNHLY, CDR2 FYNNEI, per germline. The CDR3 has 14 residues. The CDR3 reads CASHPGQGAGGYTF. CDR3 bases: TGTGCCAGTCATCCGGGACAGGGGGCGGGTGGCTACACCTTC.

The chain links TRBV10-3 to TRBJ2-1, with 8 positions matching TRBD1. V trimming: 0 bases; J trimming: 7 bases; junction bases outside the gene matches: 5. CDR3 size: 15 residues. The germline gives CDR1 ENHRY, CDR2 SYGVKD. CDR3 sequence (DNA): TGTGCCATCAGTGAGTCGGGACAGGCCGTGAATGAGCAGTTCTTC. This encodes CAISESGQAVNEQFF.

The chain carries TRBV30 and TRBJ1-5; D uncertain. The CDR3 has 13 amino acids. V lost 0 bases to trimming and J lost 3 bases, with 6 bases between them. Germline CDR1 is GTSNPN and CDR2 is SVGIG (reference sequence). The CDR3: CAWSVSLNQPQHF. The DNA of the CDR3 is TGTGCCTGGAGTGTTTCCCTCAATCAGCCCCAGCATTTT.

The chain carries TRBV7-2 and TRBJ2-7; perhaps TRBD2 as D (5 bases). Trimming removed 1 base from V and 6 bases from J, with 16 bases in between. There are 15 residues in the CDR3. From germline, CDR1 is SGHTA and CDR2 FQGNSA. DNA of the CDR3: TGTGCCAGCAGCTTAGAAGGGAGCCCCACCCTCGAGCAGTACTTC. This encodes CASSLEGSPTLEQYF.

The chain uses TRBV28 and TRBJ1-3, with a weak D call TRBD1 (5 bases). The CDR3 consists of 15 residues. The V end lost 3 bases, the J end lost 0 bases, and 9 bases lay between the germline ends. Germline V gene data show CDR1 as MDHEN and CDR2 as SYDVKM. Here the CDR3 DNA reads TGTGCCAGCAGTTTGTGGGGGAGCTCTGGAAACACCATATATTTT. This codes for CASSLWGSSGNTIYF. Complete variable domain (other parts from reference TRBV28 and TRBJ1-3): DVKVTQSSRYLVKRTGEKVFLECVQDMDHENMFWYRQDPGLGLRLIYFSYDVKMKEKGDIPEGYSVSREKKERFSLILESASTNQTSMYLCASSLWGSSGNTIYFGEGSWLTVV.

The gene calls are TRBV6-5 and TRBJ1-3; D is undetermined. V lost 5 bases and J 3 bases, leaving 5 bases between the germline ends. Germline CDR1 and CDR2: MNHEY and SVGAGI. The CDR3 covers 12 residues. This CDR3 reads CASSESGNTIYF. CDR3 bases: TGTGCCAGCAGTGAGAGTGGAAACACCATATATTTT.

This clone was observed a handful of times. The CDR3 nucleotides are TGCGCCAGCAGCTTCCGGCGACTAGCGGGACGCCTGAGCTCCTACAATGAGCAGTTCTTC. The encoded protein is CASSFRRLAGRLSSYNEQFF. The chain uses TRBV5-1 and TRBJ2-1; TRBD2 agrees at 11 bases. Germline V lookup: CDR1 SGHRS, CDR2 YFSETQ. With 2 bases clipped from V and 0 bases from J, the junction kept 13 bases outside the gene matches. The CDR3 has 20 amino acids.

V is TRBV5-5 and J is TRBJ2-7, with no clear D. This CDR3 comprises 15 residues. V lost 4 bases to trimming and J lost 3 bases, with 17 bases between them. Germline values: CDR1 SGHKS, CDR2 YYEKEE (reference sequence). CDR3 nucleotides: TGTGCCAGCAGCAGTTGGGTGCTCCACAGCTACGAGCAGTACTTC. This gives the protein CASSSWVLHSYEQYF.

The rearrangement uses TRBV29-1 and TRBJ1-1, with 9 bases fitting TRBD1. Germline CDR1 SQVTM, CDR2 ANQGSEA. Trimming took 5 bases from V and 3 from J; bases not matched to a gene: 7. The CDR3 contains 14 residues. CDR3 sequence reads: CSVRGQGVYTEAFF. Written as DNA, the CDR3 is TGCAGCGTTAGGGGACAGGGTGTATACACTGAAGCTTTCTTT.

The gene calls are TRBV7-2 and TRBJ2-3, with D possibly TRBD2 on 5 matching bases. The CDR3 is 15 residues long. Between the trimmed V and J ends, which lost 2 bases and 6 bases, there was a span of 15 bases. Per the germline V gene, CDR1 is SGHTA and CDR2 is FQGNSA. CDR3 in DNA: TGTGCCAGCAGCTTAACGGCGGATAGGAGGGATACGCAGTATTTT. Protein: CASSLTADRRDTQYF.

This chain uses TRBV2 with TRBJ2-7; 12 nucleotides align to TRBD2. Germline-derived CDR1 and CDR2 are SNHLY and FYNNEI. V lost 6 bases, J lost 5 bases, and 5 bases stayed unmatched. The CDR3 runs to 14 residues. The CDR3 sequence is CASSSSGRGDEQYF. CDR3 in DNA: TGTGCCAGCAGCTCTAGCGGGAGGGGGGACGAGCAGTACTTC.

V is TRBV28 and J is TRBJ2-5; 14 bases fit TRBD2. The CDR3 loop spans 16 amino acids. The ends lost 5 bases at V and 5 bases at J; junction bases unmatched: 7. The V gene's germline CDR1 is MDHEN and CDR2 SYDVKM. CDR3 in amino acids: CASSPWTSGRRETQYF. The CDR3 nucleotides read TGTGCCAGCAGTCCCTGGACTAGCGGGAGGAGGGAGACCCAGTACTTC.

This clone was detected only a few times. The chain couples TRBV2 to TRBJ1-5; D remains unclear. The CDR3 totals 15 residues. Germline CDR1 and CDR2: SNHLY and FYNNEI. Trimming left V 3 bases short and J 8 bases short, with 17 bases between. The CDR3 DNA reads as TGTGCCAGCAGTGATGGCTTGCAGACGTCGGAGCCCCAGCATTTT. Amino acid sequence: CASSDGLQTSEPQHF.

The V gene is TRBV19, the J gene TRBJ2-1; 11 bases are a match to TRBD1. Trimming took 3 bases from V and 5 from J; bases not matched to a gene: 6. The CDR3 extends over 16 amino acids. Germline CDR1 LNHDA, CDR2 SQIVND (reference sequence). CDR3 bases: TGTGCCAGTAGTATTCCGGGACAGGGGGGAAACAATGAGCAGTTCTTC. It translates to CASSIPGQGGNNEQFF.

This clone appeared a single time. The chain is built from TRBV5-1 and TRBJ1-1; D is possibly TRBD1 (6 bases). The V gene's germline CDR1 is SGHRS and CDR2 YFSETQ. The V and J ends lost 0 bases and 0 bases respectively, with 6 bases between them. This CDR3 contains 14 residues. Written as DNA, the CDR3 is TGCGCCAGCAGCTTGGGGACAGTGAACACTGAAGCTTTCTTT. Protein sequence: CASSLGTVNTEAFF. The whole variable domain, filled in from reference TRBV5-1 and TRBJ1-1, reads KAGVTQTPRYLIKTRGQQVTLSCSPISGHRSVSWYQQTPGQGLQFLFEYFSETQRNKGNFPGRFSGRQFSNSRSEMNVSTLELGDSALYLCASSLGTVNTEAFFGQGTRLTVV.

This chain uses TRBV18 with TRBJ2-1; weak D call: TRBD1 (5 bases). Trimming took 3 bases from V and 7 from J, leaving 10 bases between them. Germline CDR1 KGHSH, CDR2 LQKENI. The CDR3 extends over 13 amino acids. The DNA for the CDR3 is TGTGCCAGCTCACCGGATAGGGGAAATGAGCAGTTCTTC. Translated: CASSPDRGNEQFF.

DNA for the CDR3: TGTGCCAGCTCACTTCTCACCAACACTGAAGCTTTCTTT. Protein: CASSLLTNTEAFF. This sequence joins TRBV18 and TRBJ1-1; D remains ambiguous. Trimming removed 4 bases from V and 2 bases from J, with 8 bases in between. The CDR3 extends over 13 amino acids. The germline gives CDR1 KGHSH, CDR2 LQKENI.

The chain carries TRBV30 and TRBJ2-3; 12 positions match TRBD2. V was pared by 3 bases and J by 6 bases, with 1 base of the junction left unmatched. Looked up from germline, CDR1 is GTSNPN and CDR2 is SVGIG (reference sequence). The CDR3 sequence is 13 residues long. The CDR3 bases are TGTGCCTGGAGGACTAGCGGGGGTGATACGCAGTATTTT. Translated: CAWRTSGGDTQYF.

This rearrangement joins TRBV30 to TRBJ2-2; D perhaps matches TRBD2 (6 bases). Germline CDR1 is GTSNPN and CDR2 is SVGIG (reference sequence). The length of the CDR3 is 15 residues. Deletions cut 0 bases from V and 1 base from J, with 9 bases between. In DNA, the CDR3 is TGTGCCTGGAGTGTTCCGGGACTGAACACCGGGGAGCTGTTTTTT. This codes for CAWSVPGLNTGELFF.

The chain carries TRBV2 and TRBJ2-7; 10 bases align to TRBD1. Trimming at V came to 8 bases and at J to 4 bases, leaving 5 bases not matched to a gene. Germline V CDR1 and CDR2: SNHLY, FYNNEI. The CDR3 contains 13 residues. The CDR3 region has the DNA TGTGCCAGCCGGGACAGGGGATTTTACGAGCAGTACTTC. This translates into CASRDRGFYEQYF.

The genes are TRBV27 and TRBJ1-2; 10 bases are shared with TRBD1. After removal of 6 bases from V and 8 bases from J, the junction contained 9 bases not matched to a gene. There are 14 residues in the CDR3. Per germline, CDR1 MNHEY and CDR2 SMNVEV (reference sequence). CDR3 in amino acids: CASRGTGQGRGYTF. DNA of the CDR3: TGTGCCAGCAGAGGAACGGGACAGGGGCGGGGCTACACCTTC.

The chain is built from TRBV30 and TRBJ1-1; unclear D gene. V lost 7 bases and J lost 0, with 6 bases in between. CDR3 length: 11 amino acids. Germline V CDR1 and CDR2: GTSNPN, SVGIG (reference sequence). The CDR3 sequence is CALIMNTEAFF. CDR3 DNA: TGTGCCTTGATCATGAACACTGAAGCTTTCTTT.

The rearrangement uses TRBV5-1 and TRBJ2-5; 12 nucleotides align to TRBD2. CDR3 length: 15 residues. Germline CDR1 and CDR2: SGHRS and YFSETQ. V lost 4 bases, J lost 1 base, and 2 bases stayed unmatched. The CDR3 DNA is TGCGCCAGCAGCGTACTAGCGGGGGGCCAAGAGACCCAGTACTTC. Its protein product is CASSVLAGGQETQYF.